These 15 T cell receptor beta chains were all obtained from the same sample, sequenced in a study of blood T cell repertoires in COVID-19. The data were produced by immunoSEQ multiplex PCR, yet TCRdb's version contains in-frame clones alone and is incomplete. Among approximately 390,000 clones listed, around 87% were seen once. The specimen was PBMCs or T cells enriched from blood (not recorded which). The source of these receptors is a woman between 45 and 60 years old who had recovered from COVID-19.

The chain has TRBV5-1 and TRBJ2-5; D is undetermined. The V and J ends lost 0 bases and 5 bases respectively, with 8 bases between them. The CDR3 is 13 amino acids. Germline V CDR1 and CDR2: SGHRS, YFSETQ. The CDR3 DNA is TGCGCCAGCAGCTTGGTTGTTGAGGAGACCCAGTACTTC. It codes for CASSLVVEETQYF.

This sequence joins TRBV14 and TRBJ1-1; 8 bases match TRBD1. The V gene's germline CDR1 is SGHDN and CDR2 FVKESK. V lost 6 bases and J lost 0; bases outside the gene matches: 3. The CDR3 has 14 residues. CDR3 DNA: TGTGCCAGCAGTAGACAGGGGCTGAACACTGAAGCTTTCTTT. Its translation: CASSRQGLNTEAFF. Full variable domain (missing parts from reference TRBV14 and TRBJ1-1): EAGVTQFPSHSVIEKGQTVTLRCDPISGHDNLYWYRRVMGKEIKFLLHFVKESKQDESGMPNNRFLAERTGGTYSTLKVQPAELEDSGVYFCASSRQGLNTEAFFGQGTRLTVV.

This chain uses TRBV24-1 with TRBJ2-1; 9 bases fit TRBD1. In germline, CDR1 is KGHDR, CDR2 SFDVKD. V dropped 9 bases and J dropped 6; count of bases not matched to a gene: 14. The CDR3 spans 16 residues. CDR3 sequence: CATLAPRTGDPNEQFF. CDR3 DNA sequence: TGTGCCACCCTCGCTCCTAGGACAGGGGACCCCAATGAGCAGTTCTTC.

The rearrangement links TRBV2 to TRBJ1-4; maybe TRBD1 (6 bases). Germline loops: CDR1 SNHLY, CDR2 FYNNEI. The CDR3 totals 17 residues. The V gene lost 6 bases and the J gene lost 0 bases, with 17 bases spanning the gap. CDR3 residues: CASSLVPGTTTNEKLFF. The CDR3 nucleotides are TGTGCCAGCAGCCTTGTTCCAGGGACAACAACTAATGAAAAACTGTTTTTT.

The V and J genes are TRBV7-3 and TRBJ2-7; 9 bases line up with TRBD2. The CDR3 consists of 14 residues. Germline V gives CDR1 SGHTA, CDR2 FQGTGA. Trimming at V came to 4 bases and at J to 7 bases, leaving 8 bases not matched to a gene. In nucleotides, the CDR3 is TGTGCCAGCAGCTACCTAGCGGGGAGGGGAGAGCAGTACTTC. As protein: CASSYLAGRGEQYF.

The chain couples TRBV29-1 to TRBJ1-1; D is unresolved. This CDR3 spans 15 amino acids. V lost 4 bases and J lost 5, with 20 bases in between. CDR1 SQVTM and CDR2 ANQGSEA come from the germline V gene. CDR3 DNA sequence: TGCAGCGTTGTGGAGGGCAGGCGTCGTCGGACTGAAGCTTTCTTT. Translation: CSVVEGRRRRTEAFF.

CDR3 amino acids: CASSSQGEYTEAFF. The CDR3, as DNA: TGTGCCAGCAGCTCACAGGGGGAGTACACTGAAGCTTTCTTT. The chain has TRBV7-2 and TRBJ1-1; 8 nucleotides agree with TRBD1. Germline lookup yields CDR1 SGHTA and CDR2 FQGNSA. With 4 bases clipped from V and 3 bases from J, the junction kept 4 bases outside the gene matches. The length of the CDR3 is 14 residues.

The V and J genes are TRBV19 and TRBJ2-7; D is perhaps TRBD1 (5 bases). The CDR3 length is 15 residues. V lost 3 bases and J lost 6, with 18 bases in between. The germline CDR1 and CDR2 sequences are LNHDA and SQIVND (reference sequence). CDR3 amino acids: CASSMAPGHIGEQYF. Here the CDR3 DNA reads TGTGCCAGTAGTATGGCCCCCGGACACATCGGCGAGCAGTACTTC.

The CDR3 DNA sequence: TGTGCCAGCATTCCCCCCGGACAGAACTATGGCTACACCTTC. Residues: CASIPPGQNYGYTF. The chain links TRBV28 to TRBJ1-2, with D perhaps TRBD1 (6 bases). V dropped 7 bases and J dropped 2 bases, with 14 bases sitting between them. The CDR3 totals 14 residues. From germline, CDR1 is MDHEN and CDR2 SYDVKM.

The gene calls are TRBV5-1 and TRBJ2-1, with D unclear. The CDR3 totals 16 residues. The V end lost 3 bases, the J end lost 0 bases, and 13 bases lay between the germline ends. In germline, CDR1 is SGHRS, CDR2 YFSETQ. The CDR3 reads CASSSDIQSSYNEQFF. For the CDR3, the DNA is TGCGCCAGCAGCTCTGACATCCAGAGCTCCTACAATGAGCAGTTCTTC. Using reference TRBV5-1 and TRBJ2-1 for the parts outside the CDR3, the full variable domain is KAGVTQTPRYLIKTRGQQVTLSCSPISGHRSVSWYQQTPGQGLQFLFEYFSETQRNKGNFPGRFSGRQFSNSRSEMNVSTLELGDSALYLCASSSDIQSSYNEQFFGPGTRLTVL.

J is TRBJ1-2 and V is TRBV3-1 (or the pseudogene TRBV3-2), with D possibly being TRBD1 (5 bases). The V end lost 3 bases, the J end lost 1 base, and 9 bases lay between the germline ends. The CDR3 is made up of 14 amino acids. Germline values: CDR1 LGHDT, CDR2 YNNKEL (reference sequence). The CDR3 region is CASSQGGINYGYTF. The CDR3 DNA follows: TGTGCCAGCAGCCAGGGGGGGATTAACTATGGCTACACCTTC.

V gene TRBV7-2 combines with J gene TRBJ2-7, with 9 bases that match TRBD1. Looked up from germline, CDR1 is SGHTA and CDR2 is FQGNSA. The J segment lost 6 bases and the V segment lost 7 bases, leaving 10 bases of the junction unmatched. CDR3 size: 14 residues. The CDR3 DNA reads TGTGCCAGCACCTTTGGGACAGGGCCTACCGAGCAGTACTTC. As protein: CASTFGTGPTEQYF. The full variable domain, completed using reference TRBV7-2 and TRBJ2-7, is GAGVSQSPSNKVTEKGKDVELRCDPISGHTALYWYRQSLGQGLEFLIYFQGNSAPDKSGLPSDRFSAERTGGSVSTLTIQRTQQEDSAVYLCASTFGTGPTEQYFGPGTRLTVT.

The chain carries TRBV15 and TRBJ1-4; TRBD1 might be the D (5 bases). The CDR3 contains 15 residues. Germline V CDR1 and CDR2: LNHNV, YYDKDF (reference sequence). The germline V and J ends were trimmed by 1 base and 5 bases, with 11 bases remaining between them. The CDR3 is CATSRGGGANEKLFF. The CDR3, as DNA: TGTGCCACCAGCAGAGGTGGAGGGGCAAATGAAAAACTGTTTTTT.

This chain uses TRBV10-3 with TRBJ2-3; TRBD2 matches at 8 bases. V shed 8 bases and J 1 base; nucleotides not matched to a gene: 2. CDR1 and CDR2 (germline): ENHRY, SYGVKD. The CDR3 is 13 amino acids. CDR3 in amino acids: CAISGGGTDTQYF. The CDR3 DNA follows: TGTGCCATCTCGGGAGGGGGCACAGATACGCAGTATTTT.

V is TRBV29-1 and J is TRBJ2-5; TRBD2 agrees at 7 bases. Germline CDR1 and CDR2: SQVTM and ANQGSEA. CDR3 length equals 14 residues. The trim removed 5 bases at V and 1 base at J, leaving 7 bases unmatched. As DNA, the CDR3 is TGCAGCGTTCAAAGGCGGGAGACCCAAGAGACCCAGTACTTC. Protein product: CSVQRRETQETQYF.